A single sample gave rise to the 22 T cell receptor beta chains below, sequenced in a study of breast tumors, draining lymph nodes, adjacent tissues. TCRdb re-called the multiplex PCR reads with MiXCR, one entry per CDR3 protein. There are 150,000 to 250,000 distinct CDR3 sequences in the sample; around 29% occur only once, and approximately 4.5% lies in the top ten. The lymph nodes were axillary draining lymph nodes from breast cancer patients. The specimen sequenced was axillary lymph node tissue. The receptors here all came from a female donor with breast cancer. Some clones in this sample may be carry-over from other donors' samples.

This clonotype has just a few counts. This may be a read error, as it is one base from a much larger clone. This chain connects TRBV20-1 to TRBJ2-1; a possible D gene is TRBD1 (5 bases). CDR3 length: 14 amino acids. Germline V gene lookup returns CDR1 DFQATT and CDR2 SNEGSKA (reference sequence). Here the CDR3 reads CSARSATAYTEQFF. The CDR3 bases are TGCAGTGCTAGATCAGCGACAGCTTACACTGAGCAGTTCTTC.

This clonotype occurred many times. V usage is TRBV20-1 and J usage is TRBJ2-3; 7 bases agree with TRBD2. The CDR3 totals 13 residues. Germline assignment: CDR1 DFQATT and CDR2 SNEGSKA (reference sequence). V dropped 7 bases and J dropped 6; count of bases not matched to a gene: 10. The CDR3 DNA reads TGCAGTGGGGGGAAACTGCGGGGGGATACGCAGTATTTT. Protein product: CSGGKLRGDTQYF.

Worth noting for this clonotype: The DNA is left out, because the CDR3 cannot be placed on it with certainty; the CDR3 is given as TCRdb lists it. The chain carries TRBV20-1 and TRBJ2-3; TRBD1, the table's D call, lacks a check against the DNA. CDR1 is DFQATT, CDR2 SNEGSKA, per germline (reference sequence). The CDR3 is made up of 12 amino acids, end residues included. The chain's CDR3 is CSARVGGGACYF.

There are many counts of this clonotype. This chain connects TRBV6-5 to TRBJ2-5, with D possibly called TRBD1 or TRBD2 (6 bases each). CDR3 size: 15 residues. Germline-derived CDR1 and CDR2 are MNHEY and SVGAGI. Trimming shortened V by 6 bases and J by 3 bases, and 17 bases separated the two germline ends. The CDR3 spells CASSGGAHGEETQYF. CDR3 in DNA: TGTGCCAGCAGCGGGGGCGCCCACGGCGAAGAGACCCAGTACTTC.

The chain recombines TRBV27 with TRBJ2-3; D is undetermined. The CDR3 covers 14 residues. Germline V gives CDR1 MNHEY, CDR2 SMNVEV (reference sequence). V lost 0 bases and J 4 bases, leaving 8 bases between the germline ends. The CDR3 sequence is CASSLSVVSDTQYF. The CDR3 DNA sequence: TGTGCCAGCAGTTTATCTGTGGTTTCAGATACGCAGTATTTT.

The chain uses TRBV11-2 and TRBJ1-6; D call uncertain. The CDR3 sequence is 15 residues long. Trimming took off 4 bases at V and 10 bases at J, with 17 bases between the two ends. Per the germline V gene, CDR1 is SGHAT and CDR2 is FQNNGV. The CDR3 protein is CASSSPVGFNSPLHF. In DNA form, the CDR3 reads TGTGCCAGCAGCTCACCCGTGGGCTTTAACTCACCCCTCCACTTT.

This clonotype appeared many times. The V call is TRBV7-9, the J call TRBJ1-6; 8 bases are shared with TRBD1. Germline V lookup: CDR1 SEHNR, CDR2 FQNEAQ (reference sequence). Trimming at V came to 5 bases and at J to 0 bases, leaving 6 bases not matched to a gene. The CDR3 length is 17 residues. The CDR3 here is CASSPWTGSSYNSPLHF. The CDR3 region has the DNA TGTGCCAGCAGCCCCTGGACAGGGAGCTCCTATAATTCACCCCTCCACTTT.

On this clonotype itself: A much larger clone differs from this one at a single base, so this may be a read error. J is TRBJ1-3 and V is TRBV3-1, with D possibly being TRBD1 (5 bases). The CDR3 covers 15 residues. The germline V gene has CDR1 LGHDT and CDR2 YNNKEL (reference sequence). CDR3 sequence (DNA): TGTGCCAGCAGCCAATCCCCCGGGACTGGAACCACCATATATTTT. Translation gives CASSQSPGTGTTIYF.

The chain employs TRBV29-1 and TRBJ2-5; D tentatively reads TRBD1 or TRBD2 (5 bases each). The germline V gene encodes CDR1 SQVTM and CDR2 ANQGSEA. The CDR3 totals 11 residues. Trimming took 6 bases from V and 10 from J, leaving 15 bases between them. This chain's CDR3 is CSVQERGVQYF. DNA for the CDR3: TGCAGCGTACAGGAGAGAGGGGTCCAGTACTTC.

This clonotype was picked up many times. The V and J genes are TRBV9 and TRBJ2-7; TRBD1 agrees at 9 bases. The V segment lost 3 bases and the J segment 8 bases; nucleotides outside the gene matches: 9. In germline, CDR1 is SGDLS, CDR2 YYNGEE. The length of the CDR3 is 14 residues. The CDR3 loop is CASSAGTGFPKQYF. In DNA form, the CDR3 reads TGTGCCAGCAGCGCCGGGACAGGGTTTCCTAAGCAGTACTTC.

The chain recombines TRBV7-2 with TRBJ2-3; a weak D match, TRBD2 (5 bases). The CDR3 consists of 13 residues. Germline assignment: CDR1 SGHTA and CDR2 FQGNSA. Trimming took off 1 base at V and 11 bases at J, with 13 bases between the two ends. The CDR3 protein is CASSLGQGSLQYF. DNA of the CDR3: TGTGCCAGCAGCTTAGGTCAAGGGAGTTTGCAGTATTTT.

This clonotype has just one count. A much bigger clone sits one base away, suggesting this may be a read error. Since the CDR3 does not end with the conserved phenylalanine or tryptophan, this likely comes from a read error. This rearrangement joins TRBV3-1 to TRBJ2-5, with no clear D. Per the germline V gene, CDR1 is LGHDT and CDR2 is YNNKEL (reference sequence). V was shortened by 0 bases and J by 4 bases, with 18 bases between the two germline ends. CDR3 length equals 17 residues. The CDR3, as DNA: TGTGCCAGCAGCCAAGATAGGGCGGCAGCTTGGGGAGAGACCCAGTACCTC. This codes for CASSQDRAAAWGETQYL.

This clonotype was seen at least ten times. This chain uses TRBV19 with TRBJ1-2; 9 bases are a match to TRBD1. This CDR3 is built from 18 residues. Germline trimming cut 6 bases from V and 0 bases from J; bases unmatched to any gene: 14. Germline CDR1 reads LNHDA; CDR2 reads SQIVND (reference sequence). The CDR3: CASSTLPGQGHSNYGYTF. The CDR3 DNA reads TGTGCCAGTAGCACGCTCCCGGGACAGGGTCACTCTAACTATGGCTACACCTTC.

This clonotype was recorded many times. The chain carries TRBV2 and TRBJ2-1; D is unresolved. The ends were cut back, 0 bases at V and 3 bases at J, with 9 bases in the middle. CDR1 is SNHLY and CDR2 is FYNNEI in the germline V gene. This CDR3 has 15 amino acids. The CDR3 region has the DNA TGTGCCAGCAGTGAAGCCGTGGTACTCTACAATGAGCAGTTCTTC. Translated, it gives CASSEAVVLYNEQFF.

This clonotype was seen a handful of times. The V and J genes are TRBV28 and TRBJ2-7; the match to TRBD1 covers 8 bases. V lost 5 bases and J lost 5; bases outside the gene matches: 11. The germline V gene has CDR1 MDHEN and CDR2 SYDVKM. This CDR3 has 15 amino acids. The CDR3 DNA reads TGTGCCAGCAGTCCACCCCATGGACAGGGTAACGAGCAGTACTTC. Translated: CASSPPHGQGNEQYF.

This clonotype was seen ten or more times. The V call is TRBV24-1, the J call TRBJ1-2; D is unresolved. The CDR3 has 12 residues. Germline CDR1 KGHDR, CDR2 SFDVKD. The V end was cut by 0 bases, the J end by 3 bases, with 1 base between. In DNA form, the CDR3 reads TGTGCCACCAGTGATTTGTACTATGGCTACACCTTC. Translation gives CATSDLYYGYTF.

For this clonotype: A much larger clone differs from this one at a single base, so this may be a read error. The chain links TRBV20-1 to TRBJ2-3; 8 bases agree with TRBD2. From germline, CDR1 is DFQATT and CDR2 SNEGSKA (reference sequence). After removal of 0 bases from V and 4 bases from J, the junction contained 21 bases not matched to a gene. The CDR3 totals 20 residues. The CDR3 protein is CSARDPGLDFVLGGADTQYF. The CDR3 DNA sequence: TGCAGTGCTAGAGATCCGGGACTAGATTTTGTCTTAGGTGGCGCAGATACGCAGTATTTT.

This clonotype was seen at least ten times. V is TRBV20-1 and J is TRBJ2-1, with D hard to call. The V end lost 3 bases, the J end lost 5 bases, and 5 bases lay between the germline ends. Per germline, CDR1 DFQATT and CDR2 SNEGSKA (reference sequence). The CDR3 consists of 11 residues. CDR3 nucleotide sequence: TGCAGTGCTAGCGAAAACAATGAGCAGTTCTTC. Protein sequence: CSASENNEQFF.

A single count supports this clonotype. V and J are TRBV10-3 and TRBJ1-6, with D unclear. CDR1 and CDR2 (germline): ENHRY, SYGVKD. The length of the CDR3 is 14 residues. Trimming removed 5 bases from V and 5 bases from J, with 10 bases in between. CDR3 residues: CAISPREDNSPLHF. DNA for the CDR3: TGTGCCATCAGTCCACGAGAGGATAATTCACCCCTCCACTTT.

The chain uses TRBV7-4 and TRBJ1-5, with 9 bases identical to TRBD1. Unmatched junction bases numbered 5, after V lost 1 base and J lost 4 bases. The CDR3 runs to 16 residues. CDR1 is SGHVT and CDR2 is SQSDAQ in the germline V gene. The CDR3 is CASSLGMGQGNQPQHF. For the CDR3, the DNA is TGTGCCAGCAGCTTAGGGATGGGACAGGGTAATCAGCCCCAGCATTTT.

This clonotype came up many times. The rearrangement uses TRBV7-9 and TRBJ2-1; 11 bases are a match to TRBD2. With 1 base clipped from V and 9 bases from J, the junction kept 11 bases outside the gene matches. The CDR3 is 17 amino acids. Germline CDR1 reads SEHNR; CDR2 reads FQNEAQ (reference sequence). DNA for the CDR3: TGTGCCAGCAGCTTAGGAGGCCCTAGCGGGAGGCGCGGTGAGCAGTTCTTC. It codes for CASSLGGPSGRRGEQFF. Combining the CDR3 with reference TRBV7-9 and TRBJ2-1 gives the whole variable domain DTGVSQNPRHKITKRGQNVTFRCDPISEHNRLYWYRQTLGQGPEFLTYFQNEAQLEKSRLLSDRFSAERPKGSFSTLEIQRTEQGDSAMYLCASSLGGPSGRRGEQFFGPGTRLTVL.

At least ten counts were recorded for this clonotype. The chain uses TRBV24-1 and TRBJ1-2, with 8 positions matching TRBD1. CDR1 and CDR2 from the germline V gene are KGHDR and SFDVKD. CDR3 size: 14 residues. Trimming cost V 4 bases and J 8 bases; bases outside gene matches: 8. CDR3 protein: CATSDPDRGWGYTF. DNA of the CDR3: TGTGCCACCAGTGACCCAGACAGGGGATGGGGCTACACCTTC.